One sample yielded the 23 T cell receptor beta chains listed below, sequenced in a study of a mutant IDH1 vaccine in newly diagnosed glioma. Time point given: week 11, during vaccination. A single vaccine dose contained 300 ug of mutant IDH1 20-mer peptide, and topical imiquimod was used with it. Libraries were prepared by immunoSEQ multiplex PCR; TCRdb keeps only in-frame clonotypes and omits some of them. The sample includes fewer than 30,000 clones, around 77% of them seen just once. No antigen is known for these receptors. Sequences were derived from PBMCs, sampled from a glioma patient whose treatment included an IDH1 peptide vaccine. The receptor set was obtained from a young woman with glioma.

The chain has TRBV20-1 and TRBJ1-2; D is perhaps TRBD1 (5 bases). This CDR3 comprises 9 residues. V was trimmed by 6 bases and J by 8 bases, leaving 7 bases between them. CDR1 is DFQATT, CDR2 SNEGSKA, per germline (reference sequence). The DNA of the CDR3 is TGCAGTGCGGCAGGGGGCTACACCTTC. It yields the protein CSAAGGYTF.

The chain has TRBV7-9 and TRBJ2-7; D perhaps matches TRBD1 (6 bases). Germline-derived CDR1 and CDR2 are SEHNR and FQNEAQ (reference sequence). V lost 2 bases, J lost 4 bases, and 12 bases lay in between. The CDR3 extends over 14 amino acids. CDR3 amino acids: CASSLSIQGYEQYF. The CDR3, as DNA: TGTGCCAGCAGCTTATCAATACAGGGTTACGAGCAGTACTTC.

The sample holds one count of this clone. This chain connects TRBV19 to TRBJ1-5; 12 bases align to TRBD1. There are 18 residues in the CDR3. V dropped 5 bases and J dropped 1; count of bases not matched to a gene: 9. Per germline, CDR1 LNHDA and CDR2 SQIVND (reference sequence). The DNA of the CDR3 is TGTGCCAGTAGTTTCTTGGGACAGGGGGCGCGGAGCAATCAGCCCCAGCATTTT. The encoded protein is CASSFLGQGARSNQPQHF.

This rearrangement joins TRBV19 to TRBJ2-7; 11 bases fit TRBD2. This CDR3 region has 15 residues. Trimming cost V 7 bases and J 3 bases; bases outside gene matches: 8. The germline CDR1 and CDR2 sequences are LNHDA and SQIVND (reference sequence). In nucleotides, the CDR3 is TGTGCCAGTACCCCCGGGACTAGCGGAGGCTACGAGCAGTACTTC. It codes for CASTPGTSGGYEQYF.

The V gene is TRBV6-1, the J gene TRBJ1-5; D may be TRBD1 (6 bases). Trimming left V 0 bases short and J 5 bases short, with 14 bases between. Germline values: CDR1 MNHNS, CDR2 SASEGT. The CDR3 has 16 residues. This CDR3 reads CASSEAPAGVHQPQHF. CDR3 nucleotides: TGTGCCAGCAGTGAAGCCCCGGCAGGGGTTCATCAGCCCCAGCATTTT.

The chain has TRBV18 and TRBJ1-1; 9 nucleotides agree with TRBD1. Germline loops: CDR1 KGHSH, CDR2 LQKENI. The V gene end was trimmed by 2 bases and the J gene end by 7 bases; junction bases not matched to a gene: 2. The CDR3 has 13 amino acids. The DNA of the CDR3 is TGTGCCAGCTCACCAGAGACAGGGGGTGAAGCTTTCTTT. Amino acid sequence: CASSPETGGEAFF. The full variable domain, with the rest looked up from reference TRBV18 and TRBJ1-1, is NAGVMQNPRHLVRRRGQEARLRCSPMKGHSHVYWYRQLPEEGLKFMVYLQKENIIDESGMPKERFSAEFPKEGPSILRIQQVVRGDSAAYFCASSPETGGEAFFGQGTRLTVV.

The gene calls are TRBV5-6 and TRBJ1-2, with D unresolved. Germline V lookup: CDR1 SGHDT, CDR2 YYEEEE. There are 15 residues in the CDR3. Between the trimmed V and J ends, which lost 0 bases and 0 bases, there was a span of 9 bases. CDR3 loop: CASSLDGRANYGYTF. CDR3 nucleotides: TGTGCCAGCAGCTTGGACGGAAGAGCTAACTATGGCTACACCTTC.

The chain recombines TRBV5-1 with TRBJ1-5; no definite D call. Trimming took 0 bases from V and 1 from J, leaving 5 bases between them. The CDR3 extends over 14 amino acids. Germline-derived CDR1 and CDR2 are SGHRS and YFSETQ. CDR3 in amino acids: CASSLEGSNQPQHF. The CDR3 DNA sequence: TGCGCCAGCAGCTTGGAAGGGAGCAATCAGCCCCAGCATTTT.

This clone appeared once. The CDR3 DNA is TGTGCCAGCACGCGGACCGGAACAGTCGCAACTAATGAAAAACTGTTTTTT. It yields the protein CASTRTGTVATNEKLFF. This rearrangement joins TRBV27 to TRBJ1-4; D ambiguous. Trimming removed 7 bases from V and 0 bases from J, with 18 bases in between. Germline V gene sequence: CDR1 MNHEY, CDR2 SMNVEV (reference sequence). The CDR3 length is 17 residues.

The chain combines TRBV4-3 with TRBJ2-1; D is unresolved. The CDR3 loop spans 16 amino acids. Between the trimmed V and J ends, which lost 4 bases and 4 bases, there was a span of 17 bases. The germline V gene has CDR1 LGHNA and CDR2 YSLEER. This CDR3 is CASSRDLLTPYNEQFF. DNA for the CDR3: TGCGCCAGCAGCCGGGATTTACTCACCCCGTACAATGAGCAGTTCTTC.

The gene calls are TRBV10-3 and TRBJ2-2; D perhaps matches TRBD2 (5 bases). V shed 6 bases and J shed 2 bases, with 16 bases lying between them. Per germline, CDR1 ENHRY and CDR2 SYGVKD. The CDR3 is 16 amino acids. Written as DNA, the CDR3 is TGTGCCATCAGAGAGAGGGCCTCGCTTAACACCGGGGAGCTGTTTTTT. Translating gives CAIRERASLNTGELFF.

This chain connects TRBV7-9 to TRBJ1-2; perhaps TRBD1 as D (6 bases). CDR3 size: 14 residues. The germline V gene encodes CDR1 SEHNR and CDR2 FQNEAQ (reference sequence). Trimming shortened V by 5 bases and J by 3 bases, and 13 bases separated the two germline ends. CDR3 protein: CASSTVQGYYGYTF. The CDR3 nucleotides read TGTGCCAGCAGCACAGTACAGGGTTACTATGGCTACACCTTC.

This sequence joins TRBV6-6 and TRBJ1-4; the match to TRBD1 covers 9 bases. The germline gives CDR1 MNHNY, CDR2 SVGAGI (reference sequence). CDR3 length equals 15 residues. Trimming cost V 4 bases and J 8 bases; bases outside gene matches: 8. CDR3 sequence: CASSFPGQGSEKLFF. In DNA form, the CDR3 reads TGTGCCAGCAGTTTCCCGGGACAGGGTTCCGAAAAACTGTTTTTT.

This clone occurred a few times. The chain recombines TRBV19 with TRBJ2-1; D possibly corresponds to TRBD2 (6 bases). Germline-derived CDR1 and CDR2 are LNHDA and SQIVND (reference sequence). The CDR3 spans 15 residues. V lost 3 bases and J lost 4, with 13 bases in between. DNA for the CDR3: TGTGCCAGTAGTATGGCGACTAGAACATACAATGAGCAGTTCTTC. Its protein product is CASSMATRTYNEQFF.

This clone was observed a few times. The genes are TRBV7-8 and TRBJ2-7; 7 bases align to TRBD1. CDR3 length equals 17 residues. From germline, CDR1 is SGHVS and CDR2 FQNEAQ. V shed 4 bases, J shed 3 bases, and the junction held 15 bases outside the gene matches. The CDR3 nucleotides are TGTGCCAGCAGCTCCCGATCGGGGCCCGGGACAGACTACGAGCAGTACTTC. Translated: CASSSRSGPGTDYEQYF.

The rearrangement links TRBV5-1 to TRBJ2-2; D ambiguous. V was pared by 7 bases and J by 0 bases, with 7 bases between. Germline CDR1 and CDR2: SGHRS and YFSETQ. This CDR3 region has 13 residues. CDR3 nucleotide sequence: TGCGCCAGCGGAACAGCGAACACCGGGGAGCTGTTTTTT. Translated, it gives CASGTANTGELFF.

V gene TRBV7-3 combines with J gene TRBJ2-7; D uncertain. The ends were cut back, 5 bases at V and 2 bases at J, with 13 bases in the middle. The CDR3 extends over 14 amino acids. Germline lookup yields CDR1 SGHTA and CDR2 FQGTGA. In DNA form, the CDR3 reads TGTGCCAGCAGCCAATACCTGCGGCCCTACGAGCAGTACTTC. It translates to CASSQYLRPYEQYF.

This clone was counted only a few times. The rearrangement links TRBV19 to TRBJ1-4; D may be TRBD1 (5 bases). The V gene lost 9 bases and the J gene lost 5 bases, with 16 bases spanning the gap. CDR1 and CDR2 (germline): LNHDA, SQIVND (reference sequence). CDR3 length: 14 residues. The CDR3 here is CASDNSGLNEKLFF. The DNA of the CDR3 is TGTGCCAGCGATAACTCGGGGCTGAATGAAAAACTGTTTTTT.

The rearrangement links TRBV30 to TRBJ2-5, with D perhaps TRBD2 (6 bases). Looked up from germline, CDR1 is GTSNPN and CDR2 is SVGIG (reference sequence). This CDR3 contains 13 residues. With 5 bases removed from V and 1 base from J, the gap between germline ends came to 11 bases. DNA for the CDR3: TGTGCCTGGGGTTACGGGGGCCAAGAGACCCAGTACTTC. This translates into CAWGYGGQETQYF.

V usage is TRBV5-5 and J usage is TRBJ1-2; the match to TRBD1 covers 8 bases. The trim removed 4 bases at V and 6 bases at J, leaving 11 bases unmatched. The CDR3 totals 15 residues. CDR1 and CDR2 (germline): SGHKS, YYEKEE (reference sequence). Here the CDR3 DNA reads TGTGCCAGCAGCGTCTCAGGGGGCGAGAGGAATGGCTACACCTTC. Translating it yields CASSVSGGERNGYTF.

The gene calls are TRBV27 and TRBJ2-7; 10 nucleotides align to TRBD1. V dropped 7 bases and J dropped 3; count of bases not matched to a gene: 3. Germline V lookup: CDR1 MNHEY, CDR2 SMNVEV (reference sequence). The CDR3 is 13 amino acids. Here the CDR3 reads CASKDRGYYEQYF. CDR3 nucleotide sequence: TGTGCCAGCAAGGACAGGGGGTACTACGAGCAGTACTTC.

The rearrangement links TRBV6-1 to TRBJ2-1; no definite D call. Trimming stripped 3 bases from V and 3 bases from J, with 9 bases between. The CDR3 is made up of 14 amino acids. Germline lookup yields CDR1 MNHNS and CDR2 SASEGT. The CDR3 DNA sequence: TGTGCCAGCAGTGATCGGTGGGGCTACAATGAGCAGTTCTTC. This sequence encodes CASSDRWGYNEQFF.

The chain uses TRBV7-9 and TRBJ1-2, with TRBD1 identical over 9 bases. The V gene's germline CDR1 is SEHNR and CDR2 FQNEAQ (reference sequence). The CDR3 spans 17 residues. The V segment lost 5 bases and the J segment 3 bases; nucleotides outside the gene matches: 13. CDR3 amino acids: CASSLGTGRGADYGYTF. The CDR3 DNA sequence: TGTGCCAGCAGCCTCGGGACAGGGAGGGGTGCAGACTATGGCTACACCTTC.